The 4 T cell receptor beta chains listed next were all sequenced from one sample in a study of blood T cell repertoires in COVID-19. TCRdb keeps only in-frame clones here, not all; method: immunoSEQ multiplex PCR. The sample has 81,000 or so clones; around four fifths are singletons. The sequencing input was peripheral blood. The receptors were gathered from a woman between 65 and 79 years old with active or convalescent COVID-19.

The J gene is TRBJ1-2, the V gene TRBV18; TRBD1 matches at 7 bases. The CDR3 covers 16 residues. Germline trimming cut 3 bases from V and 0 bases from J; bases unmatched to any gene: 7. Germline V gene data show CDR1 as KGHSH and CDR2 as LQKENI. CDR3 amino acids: CASSPGQATANYGYTF. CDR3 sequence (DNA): TGTGCCAGCTCACCCGGACAGGCGACTGCTAACTATGGCTACACCTTC.

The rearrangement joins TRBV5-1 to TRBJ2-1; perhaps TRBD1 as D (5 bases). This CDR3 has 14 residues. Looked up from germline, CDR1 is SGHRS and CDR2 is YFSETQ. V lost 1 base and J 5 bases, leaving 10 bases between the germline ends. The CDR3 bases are TGCGCCAGCAGCTTGATGGTGACAGACAATGAGCAGTTCTTC. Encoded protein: CASSLMVTDNEQFF.

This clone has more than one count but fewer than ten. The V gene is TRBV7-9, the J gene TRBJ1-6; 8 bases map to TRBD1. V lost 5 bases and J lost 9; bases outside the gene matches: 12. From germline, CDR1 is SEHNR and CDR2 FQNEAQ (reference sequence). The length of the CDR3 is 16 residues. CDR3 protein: CASSPGQGENSSPLHF. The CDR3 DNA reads TGTGCCAGCAGCCCCGGACAGGGCGAGAATAGTTCACCCCTCCACTTT.

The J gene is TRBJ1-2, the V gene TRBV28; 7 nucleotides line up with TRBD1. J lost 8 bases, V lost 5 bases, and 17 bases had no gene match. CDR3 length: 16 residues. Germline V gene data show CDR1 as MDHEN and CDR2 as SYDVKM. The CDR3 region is CASSVGQSPGFGGYTF. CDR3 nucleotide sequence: TGTGCCAGCAGTGTGGGACAGTCACCCGGCTTTGGAGGCTACACCTTC.